Reported below is one T cell receptor (beta chain). Antigen unknown. Terminally differentiated effector memory CD45RA+ cells were excluded from the naive CD8 cells, which were CD45RO-negative and positively selected for CCR7. This specimen comes from a study of shared clonotypes between healthy human individuals. Study-level results: Among the subsets, naive ones generally showed larger estimated richness than memory ones. Shared clonotypes across all four donors exceeded non-shared ones in generation probability.

V was cut by 4 bases and J by 0 bases, with 14 bases left in between. This CDR3 is 16 amino acids long. Germline V gene sequence: CDR1 LGHNA, CDR2 YSLEER. Authors' methods: Because ImmunoSEQ provided only junction sequences with no quality scores, the filtering differed. Produced via immunoSEQ multiplex PCR; TCRdb's table is partial and in-frame only. The DNA was the basis for D and trimming; V, J and clone size are from that table. The profile shows 2 million or so clones, over 85% of them singletons. This chain links TRBV4-3 with TRBJ2-3; weak D call: TRBD2 (5 bases). This receptor was taken from a man aged 18 to 29 in good health. The sequenced material came from naive CD8+ T cells sorted from blood. Written as DNA, the CDR3 is TGCGCCAGCAGCCCACCGGGGAGCTCTAGCACAGATACGCAGTATTTT. It specifies CASSPPGSSSTDTQYF.